These T cell receptor beta chains were read from a single sample in a study of T cells in Graves' hyperthyroidism and ophthalmopathy. MiXCR was run by TCRdb on the multiplex PCR reads, yielding one entry per CDR3 protein. This table holds about 160,000 distinct CDR3 sequences, 9.4% found once. What was sequenced was blood. The receptors shown here come from a woman aged 18-30 years with Graves' hyperthyroidism that later progressed to Graves' ophthalmopathy. Each CDR3 is given with its conserved first and last residue. The D gene is left open where the match is weak. For some rows the clone size is stated as once, few or many, or as a class when expanded; others skip it.

many	-	TRBV30	15	TRBJ2-1	TGTGCCTGGAGTAAACACACGGCGGGCTACAATGAGCAGTTCTTC	CAWSKHTAGYNEQFF
-	-	TRBV19	12	TRBJ1-5	TGTGCCAGTAGTCCTCAGGTTCAGCCCCAGCATTTT	CASSPQVQPQHF
many	TRBD2	TRBV25-1	16	TRBJ2-1	TGTGCCAGCAGTGAGCTGAGAAGCGGGAGTTACAATGAGCAGTTCTTC	CASSELRSGSYNEQFF
-	-	TRBV19	11	TRBJ1-4	TGTGCCAGTAGTATCCGAAATGAACTGTTTTTT	CASSIRNELFF
many	-	TRBV5-1	16	TRBJ2-1	TGCGCCAGCAGCTTGAAGGGAACAGACGGATACAATGAGCAGTTCTTC	CASSLKGTDGYNEQFF
many	-	TRBV6-1	14	TRBJ2-2	TGTGCCAGCAGTCATCTACCCCTGGGCGGGGAGCTGTTTTTT	CASSHLPLGGELFF
many	TRBD1	TRBV5-4	14	TRBJ2-1	TGTGCCAGCAGCTCGGGACAGGGGAGAGATGAGCAGTTCTTC	CASSSGQGRDEQFF
many	-	TRBV27	14	TRBJ2-7	TGTGCCACCTCCCCGCTAGGGAGCTCCTACGAGCAGTACTTC	CATSPLGSSYEQYF
many	TRBD1	TRBV28	14	TRBJ2-7	TGTGCCAGCAGGACCGACAGGGGGACCTACGAGCAGTACTTC	CASRTDRGTYEQYF
many	-	TRBV6-1	16	TRBJ2-5	TGTGCCAGCAGTTACACTCAGGGAAGGGGATCGGAGACCCAGTACTTC	CASSYTQGRGSETQYF
-	TRBD1	TRBV5-4	14	TRBJ2-7	TGTGCCAGCAGACCCGGGACAGGGCCCGACGAGCAGTACTTC	CASRPGTGPDEQYF
many	TRBD1	TRBV6-1	14	TRBJ1-2	TGTGCCAGCAGTTATGGACAGGGCGTTGCTGGCTACACCTTC	CASSYGQGVAGYTF
many	TRBD1	TRBV15	15	TRBJ2-7	TGTGCCACCAGCAGAGCGGGGACAGGCACCTACGAGCAGTACTTC	CATSRAGTGTYEQYF